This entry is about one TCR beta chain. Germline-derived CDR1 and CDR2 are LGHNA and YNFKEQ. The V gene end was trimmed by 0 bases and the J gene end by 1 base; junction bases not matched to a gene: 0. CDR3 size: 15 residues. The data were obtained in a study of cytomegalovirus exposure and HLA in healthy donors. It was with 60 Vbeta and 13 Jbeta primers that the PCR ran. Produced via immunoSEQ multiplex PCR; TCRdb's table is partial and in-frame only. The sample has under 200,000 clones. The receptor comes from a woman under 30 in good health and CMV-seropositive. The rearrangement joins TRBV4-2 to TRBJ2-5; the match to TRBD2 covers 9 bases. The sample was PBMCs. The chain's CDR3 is CASSQERGGQETQYF. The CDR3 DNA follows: TGTGCCAGCAGCCAAGAGCGGGGGGGCCAAGAGACCCAGTACTTC.